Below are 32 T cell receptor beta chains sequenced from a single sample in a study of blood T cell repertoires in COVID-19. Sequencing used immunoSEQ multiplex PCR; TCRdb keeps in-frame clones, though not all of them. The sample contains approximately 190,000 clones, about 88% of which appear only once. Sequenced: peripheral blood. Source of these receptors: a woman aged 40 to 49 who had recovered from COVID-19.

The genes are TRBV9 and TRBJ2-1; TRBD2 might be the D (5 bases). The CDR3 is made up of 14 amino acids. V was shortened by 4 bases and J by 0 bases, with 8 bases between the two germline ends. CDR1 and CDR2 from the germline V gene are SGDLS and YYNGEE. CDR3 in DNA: TGTGCCAGCAGCAGGGAGAGCTCCTACAATGAGCAGTTCTTC. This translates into CASSRESSYNEQFF.

Written as DNA, the CDR3 is TGTGCCAGCAGCGGCAGGGAAATGAGGACCACTGAAGCTTTCTTT. Its protein is CASSGREMRTTEAFF. This chain links TRBV9 with TRBJ1-1, with D maybe TRBD1 (5 bases). Trimming removed 3 bases at V and 4 bases at J, with 16 bases between. Germline CDR1 and CDR2: SGDLS and YYNGEE. CDR3 length: 15 residues.

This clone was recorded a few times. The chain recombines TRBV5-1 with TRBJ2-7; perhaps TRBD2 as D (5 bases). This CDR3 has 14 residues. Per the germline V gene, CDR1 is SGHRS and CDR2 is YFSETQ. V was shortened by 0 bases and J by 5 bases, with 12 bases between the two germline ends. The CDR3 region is CASSLGGPEDEQYF. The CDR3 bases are TGCGCCAGCAGCTTGGGAGGGCCCGAAGACGAGCAGTACTTC.

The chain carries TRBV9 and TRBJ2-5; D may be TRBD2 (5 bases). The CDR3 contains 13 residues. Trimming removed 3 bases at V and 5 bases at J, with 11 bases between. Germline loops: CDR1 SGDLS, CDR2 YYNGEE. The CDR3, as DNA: TGTGCCAGCAGCGGACCCGGGGTGGAGACCCAGTACTTC. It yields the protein CASSGPGVETQYF.

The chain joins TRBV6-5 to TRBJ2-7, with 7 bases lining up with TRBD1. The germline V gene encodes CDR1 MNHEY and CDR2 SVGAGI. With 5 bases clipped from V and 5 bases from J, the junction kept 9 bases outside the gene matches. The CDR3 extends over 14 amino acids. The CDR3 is CASSPGQSQDEQYF. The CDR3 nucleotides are TGTGCCAGCAGTCCGGGACAGAGTCAAGACGAGCAGTACTTC.

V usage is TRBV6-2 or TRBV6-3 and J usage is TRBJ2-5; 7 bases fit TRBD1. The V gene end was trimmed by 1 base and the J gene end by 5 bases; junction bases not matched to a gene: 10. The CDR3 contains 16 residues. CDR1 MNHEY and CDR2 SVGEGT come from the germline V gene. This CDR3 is CASSYLGRGSRETQYF. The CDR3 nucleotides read TGTGCCAGCAGTTACTTAGGCAGGGGGTCGCGGGAGACCCAGTACTTC.

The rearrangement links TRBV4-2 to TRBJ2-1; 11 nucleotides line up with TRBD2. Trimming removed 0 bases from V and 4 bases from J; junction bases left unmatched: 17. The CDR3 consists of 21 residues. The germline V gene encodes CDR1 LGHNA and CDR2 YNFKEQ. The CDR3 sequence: CASSQDVVSGLAGGWYNEQFF. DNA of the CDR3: TGTGCCAGCAGCCAAGATGTAGTAAGTGGGCTAGCGGGAGGCTGGTACAATGAGCAGTTCTTC.

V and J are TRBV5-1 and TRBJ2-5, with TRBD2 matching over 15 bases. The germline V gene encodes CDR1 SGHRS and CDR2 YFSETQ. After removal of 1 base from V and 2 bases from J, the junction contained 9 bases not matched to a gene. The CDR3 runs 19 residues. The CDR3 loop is CASSLTGLAGGPRQETQYF. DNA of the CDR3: TGCGCCAGCAGCTTGACGGGACTAGCGGGAGGCCCACGTCAAGAGACCCAGTACTTC.

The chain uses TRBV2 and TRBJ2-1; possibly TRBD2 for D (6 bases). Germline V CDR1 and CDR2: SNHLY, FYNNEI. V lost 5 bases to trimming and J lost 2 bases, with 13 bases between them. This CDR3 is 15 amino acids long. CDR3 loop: CASSKLARTYNEQFF. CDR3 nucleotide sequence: TGTGCCAGCAGTAAACTAGCTAGAACCTACAATGAGCAGTTCTTC.

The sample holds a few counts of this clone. CDR3 region: CASSQAASGTGELFF. The CDR3 DNA is TGTGCCAGCAGCCAAGCCGCTTCGGGCACCGGGGAGCTGTTTTTT. The rearrangement links TRBV4-2 to TRBJ2-2; D unresolved. Germline loops: CDR1 LGHNA, CDR2 YNFKEQ. V was cut by 1 base and J by 4 bases, with 10 bases left in between. This CDR3 spans 15 amino acids.

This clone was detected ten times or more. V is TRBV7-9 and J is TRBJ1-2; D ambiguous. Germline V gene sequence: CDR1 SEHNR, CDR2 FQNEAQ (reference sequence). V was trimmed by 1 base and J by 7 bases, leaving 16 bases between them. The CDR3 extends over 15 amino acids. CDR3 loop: CASSLDTGRSTGYTF. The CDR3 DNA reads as TGTGCCAGCAGCTTAGATACTGGCAGGTCGACTGGCTACACCTTC.

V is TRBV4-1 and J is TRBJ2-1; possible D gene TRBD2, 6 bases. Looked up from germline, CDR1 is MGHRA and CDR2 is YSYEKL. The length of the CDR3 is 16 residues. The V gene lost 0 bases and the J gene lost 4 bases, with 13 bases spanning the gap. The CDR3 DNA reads TGCGCCAGCAGCCAAGATTATAGCGGAGTTTACAATGAGCAGTTCTTC. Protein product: CASSQDYSGVYNEQFF.

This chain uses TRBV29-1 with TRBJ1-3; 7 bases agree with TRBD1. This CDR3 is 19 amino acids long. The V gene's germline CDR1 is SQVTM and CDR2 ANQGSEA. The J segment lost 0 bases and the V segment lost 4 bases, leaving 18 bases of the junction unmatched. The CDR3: CSVAGTDGTLSYSGNTIYF. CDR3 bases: TGCAGCGTTGCCGGGACAGACGGGACGCTGTCGTACTCTGGAAACACCATATATTTT.

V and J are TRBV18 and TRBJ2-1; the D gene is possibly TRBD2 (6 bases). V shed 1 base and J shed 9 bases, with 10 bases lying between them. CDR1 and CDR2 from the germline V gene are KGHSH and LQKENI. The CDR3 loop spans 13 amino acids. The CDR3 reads CASSPHQAGEQFF. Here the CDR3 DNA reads TGTGCCAGCTCACCACATCAAGCGGGTGAGCAGTTCTTC.

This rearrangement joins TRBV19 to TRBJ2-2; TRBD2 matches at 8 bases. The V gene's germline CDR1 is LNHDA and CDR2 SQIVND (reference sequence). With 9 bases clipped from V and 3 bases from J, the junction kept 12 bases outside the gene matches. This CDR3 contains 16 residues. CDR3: CASTLSGRFDTGELFF. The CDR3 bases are TGTGCCAGCACACTCAGCGGGAGATTCGACACCGGGGAGCTGTTTTTT.

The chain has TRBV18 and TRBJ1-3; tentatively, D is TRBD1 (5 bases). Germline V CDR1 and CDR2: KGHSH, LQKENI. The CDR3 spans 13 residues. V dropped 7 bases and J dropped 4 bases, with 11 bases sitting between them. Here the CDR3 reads CASFTGSGNTIYF. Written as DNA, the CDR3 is TGTGCCAGCTTCACAGGATCGGGAAACACCATATATTTT.

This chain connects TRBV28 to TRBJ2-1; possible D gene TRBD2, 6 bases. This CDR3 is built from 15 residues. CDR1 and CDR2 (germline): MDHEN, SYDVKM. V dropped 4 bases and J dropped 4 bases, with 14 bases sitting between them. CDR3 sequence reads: CASSYRLVNYNEQFF. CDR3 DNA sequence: TGTGCCAGCAGTTACCGACTAGTGAATTACAATGAGCAGTTCTTC.

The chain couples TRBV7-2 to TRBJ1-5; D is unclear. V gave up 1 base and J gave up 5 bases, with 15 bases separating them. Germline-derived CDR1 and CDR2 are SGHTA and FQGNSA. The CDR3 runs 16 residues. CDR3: CASSLEGPAGDQPQHF. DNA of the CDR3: TGTGCCAGCAGCTTAGAAGGACCGGCGGGCGATCAGCCCCAGCATTTT.

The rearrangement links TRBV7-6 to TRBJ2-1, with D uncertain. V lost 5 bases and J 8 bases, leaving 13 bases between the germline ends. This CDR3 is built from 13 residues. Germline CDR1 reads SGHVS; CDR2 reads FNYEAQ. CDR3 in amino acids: CASSPGIGDEQFF. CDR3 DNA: TGTGCCAGCAGCCCGGGTATTGGAGATGAGCAGTTCTTC.

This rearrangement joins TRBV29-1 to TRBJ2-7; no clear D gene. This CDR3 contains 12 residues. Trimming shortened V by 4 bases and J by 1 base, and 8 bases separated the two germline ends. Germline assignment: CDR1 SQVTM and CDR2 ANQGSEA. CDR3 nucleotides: TGCAGCGTTGTGACTGCTTCCTACGAGCAGTACTTC. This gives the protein CSVVTASYEQYF.

As DNA, the CDR3 is TGTGCCAGCAGTTCCCTCGGGGACAGACCCTACGAGCAGTACTTC. Amino acid sequence: CASSSLGDRPYEQYF. The chain couples TRBV6-2 or TRBV6-3 to TRBJ2-7; 7 bases agree with TRBD1. CDR1 and CDR2 (germline): MNHEY, SVGEGT. V shed 4 bases and J 2 bases; nucleotides not matched to a gene: 8. CDR3 length equals 15 residues.

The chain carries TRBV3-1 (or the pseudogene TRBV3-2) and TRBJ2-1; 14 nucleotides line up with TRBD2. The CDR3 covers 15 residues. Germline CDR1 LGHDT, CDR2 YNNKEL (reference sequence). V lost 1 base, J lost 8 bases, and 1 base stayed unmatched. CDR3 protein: CASSQGGLAGDEQFF. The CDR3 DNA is TGTGCCAGCAGCCAAGGGGGACTAGCGGGAGATGAGCAGTTCTTC.

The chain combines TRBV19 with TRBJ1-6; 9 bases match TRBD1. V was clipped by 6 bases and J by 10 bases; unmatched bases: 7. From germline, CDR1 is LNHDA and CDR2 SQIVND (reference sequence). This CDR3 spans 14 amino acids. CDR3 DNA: TGTGCCAGTAGCGTTAACAGGGGGCTCTCACCCCTCCACTTT. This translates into CASSVNRGLSPLHF.

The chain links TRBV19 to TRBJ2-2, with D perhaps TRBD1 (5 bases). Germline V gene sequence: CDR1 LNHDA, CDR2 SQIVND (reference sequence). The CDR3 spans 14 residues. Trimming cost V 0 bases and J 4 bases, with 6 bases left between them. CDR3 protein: CASSIDRATGELFF. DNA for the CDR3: TGTGCCAGTAGTATAGACAGGGCCACCGGGGAGCTGTTTTTT.

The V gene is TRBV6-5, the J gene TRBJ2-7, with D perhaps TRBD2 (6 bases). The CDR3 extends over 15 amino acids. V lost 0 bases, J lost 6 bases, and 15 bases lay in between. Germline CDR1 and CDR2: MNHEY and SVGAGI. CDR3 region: CASSYSSAGRGEQYF. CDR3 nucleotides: TGTGCCAGCAGTTACTCGTCCGCGGGGCGAGGCGAGCAGTACTTC.

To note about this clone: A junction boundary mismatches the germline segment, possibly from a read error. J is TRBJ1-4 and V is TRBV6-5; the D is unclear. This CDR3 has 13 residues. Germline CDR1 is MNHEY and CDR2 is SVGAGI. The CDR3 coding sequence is TGTGCCAGCAGTTATAACGCTAAGGAAAAACTGTTTTTT. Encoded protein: CASSYNAKEKLFF.

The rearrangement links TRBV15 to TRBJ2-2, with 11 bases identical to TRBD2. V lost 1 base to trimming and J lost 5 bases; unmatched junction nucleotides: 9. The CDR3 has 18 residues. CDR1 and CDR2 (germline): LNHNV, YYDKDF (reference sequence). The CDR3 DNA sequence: TGTGCCACCAGCAGAGTAGTTAGCGGGAGGGCCCGGACCGGGGAGCTGTTTTTT. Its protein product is CATSRVVSGRARTGELFF.

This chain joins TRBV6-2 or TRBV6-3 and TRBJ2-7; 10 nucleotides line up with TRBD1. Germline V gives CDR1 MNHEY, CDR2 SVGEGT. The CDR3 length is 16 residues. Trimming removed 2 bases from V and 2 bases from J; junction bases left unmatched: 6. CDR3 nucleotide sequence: TGTGCCAGCAGTTACAACCTAGGACAGGGGGCCTACGAGCAGTACTTC. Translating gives CASSYNLGQGAYEQYF.

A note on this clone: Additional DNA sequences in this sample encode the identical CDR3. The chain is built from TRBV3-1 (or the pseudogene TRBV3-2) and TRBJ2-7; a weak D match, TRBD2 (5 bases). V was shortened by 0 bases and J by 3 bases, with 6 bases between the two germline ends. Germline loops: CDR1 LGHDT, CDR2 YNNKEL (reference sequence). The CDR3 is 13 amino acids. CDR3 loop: CASSQDRGYEQYF. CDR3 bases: TGTGCCAGCAGCCAAGATCGGGGCTACGAGCAGTACTTC.

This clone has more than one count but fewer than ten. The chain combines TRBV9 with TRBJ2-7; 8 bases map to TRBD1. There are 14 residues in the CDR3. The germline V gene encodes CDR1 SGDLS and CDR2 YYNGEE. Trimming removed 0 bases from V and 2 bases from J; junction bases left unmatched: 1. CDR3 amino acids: CASSVGTGPYEQYF. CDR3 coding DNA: TGTGCCAGCAGCGTAGGGACAGGGCCCTACGAGCAGTACTTC.

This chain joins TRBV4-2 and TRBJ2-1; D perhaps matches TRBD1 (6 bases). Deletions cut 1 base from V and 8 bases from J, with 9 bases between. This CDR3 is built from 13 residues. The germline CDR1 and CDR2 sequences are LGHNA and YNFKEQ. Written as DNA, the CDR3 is TGTGCCAGCAGCCAAGCCAGGGGCGATGAGCAGTTCTTC. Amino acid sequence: CASSQARGDEQFF.

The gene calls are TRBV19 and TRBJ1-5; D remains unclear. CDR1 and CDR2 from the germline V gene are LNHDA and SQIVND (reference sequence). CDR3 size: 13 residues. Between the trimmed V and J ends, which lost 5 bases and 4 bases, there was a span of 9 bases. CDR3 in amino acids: CASSAGLNQPQHF. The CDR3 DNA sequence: TGTGCCAGTAGTGCGGGGTTAAATCAGCCCCAGCATTTT.